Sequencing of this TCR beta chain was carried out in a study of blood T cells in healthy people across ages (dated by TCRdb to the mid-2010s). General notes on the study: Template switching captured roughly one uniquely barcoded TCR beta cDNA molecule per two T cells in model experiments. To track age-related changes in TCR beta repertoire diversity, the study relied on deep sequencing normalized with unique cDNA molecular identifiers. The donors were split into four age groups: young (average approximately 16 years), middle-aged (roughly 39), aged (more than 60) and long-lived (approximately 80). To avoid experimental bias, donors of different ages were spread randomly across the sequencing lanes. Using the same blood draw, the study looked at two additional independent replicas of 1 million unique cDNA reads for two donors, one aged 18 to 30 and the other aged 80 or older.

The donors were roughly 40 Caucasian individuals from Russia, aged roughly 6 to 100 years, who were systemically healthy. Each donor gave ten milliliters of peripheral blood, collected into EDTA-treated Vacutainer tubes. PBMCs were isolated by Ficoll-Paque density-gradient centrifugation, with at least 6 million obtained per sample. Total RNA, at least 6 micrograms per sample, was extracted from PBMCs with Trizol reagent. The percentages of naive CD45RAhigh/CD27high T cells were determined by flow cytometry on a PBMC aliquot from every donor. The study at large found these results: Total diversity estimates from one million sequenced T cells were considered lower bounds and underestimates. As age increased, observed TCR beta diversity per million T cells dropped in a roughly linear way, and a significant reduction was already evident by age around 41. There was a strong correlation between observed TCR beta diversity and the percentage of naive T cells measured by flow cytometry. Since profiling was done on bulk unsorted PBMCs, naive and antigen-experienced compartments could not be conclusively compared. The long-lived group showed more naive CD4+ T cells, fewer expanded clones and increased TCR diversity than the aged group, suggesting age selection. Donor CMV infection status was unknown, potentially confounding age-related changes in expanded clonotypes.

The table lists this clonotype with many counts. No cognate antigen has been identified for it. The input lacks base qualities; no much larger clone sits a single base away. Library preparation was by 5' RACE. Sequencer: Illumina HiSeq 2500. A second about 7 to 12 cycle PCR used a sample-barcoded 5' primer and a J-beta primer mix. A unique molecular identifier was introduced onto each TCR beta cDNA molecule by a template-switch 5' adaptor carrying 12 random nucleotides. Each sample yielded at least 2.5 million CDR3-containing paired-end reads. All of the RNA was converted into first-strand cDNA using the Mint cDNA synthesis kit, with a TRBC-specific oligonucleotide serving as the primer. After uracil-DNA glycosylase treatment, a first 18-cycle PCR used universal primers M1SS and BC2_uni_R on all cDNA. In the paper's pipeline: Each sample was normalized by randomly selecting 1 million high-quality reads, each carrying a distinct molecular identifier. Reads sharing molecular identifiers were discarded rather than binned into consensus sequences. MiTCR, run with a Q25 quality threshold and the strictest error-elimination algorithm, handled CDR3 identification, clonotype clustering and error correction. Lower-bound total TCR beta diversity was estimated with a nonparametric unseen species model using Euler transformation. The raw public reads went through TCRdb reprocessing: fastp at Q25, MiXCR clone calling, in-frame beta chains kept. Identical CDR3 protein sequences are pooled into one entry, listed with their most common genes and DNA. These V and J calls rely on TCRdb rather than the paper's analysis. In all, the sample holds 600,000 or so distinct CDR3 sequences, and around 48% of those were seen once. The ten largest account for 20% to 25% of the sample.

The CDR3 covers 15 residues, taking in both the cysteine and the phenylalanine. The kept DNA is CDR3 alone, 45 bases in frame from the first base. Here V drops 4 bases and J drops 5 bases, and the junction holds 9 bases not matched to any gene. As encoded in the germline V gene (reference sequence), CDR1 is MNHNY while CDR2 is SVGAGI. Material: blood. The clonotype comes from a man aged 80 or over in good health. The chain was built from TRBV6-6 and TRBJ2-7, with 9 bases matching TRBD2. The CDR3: CASSLGGGAWNEQYF. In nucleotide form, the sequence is TGTGCCAGCAGTTTGGGCGGGGGGGCGTGGAACGAGCAGTACTTC.